The 21 T cell receptor beta chains listed next were all sequenced from one sample in a study of blood T cell repertoires in COVID-19. Sequencing used immunoSEQ multiplex PCR; TCRdb keeps in-frame clones, though not all of them. In the table there are over 100,000 clones, approximately 80% of which are singletons. What was sequenced was peripheral blood. The receptors stem from a woman in her forties or fifties with acute or convalescent COVID-19.

The rearrangement links TRBV10-3 to TRBJ1-1; D is uncertain. The CDR3 consists of 11 residues. V was cut by 6 bases and J by 5 bases, with 7 bases left in between. Germline V gives CDR1 ENHRY, CDR2 SYGVKD. The DNA of the CDR3 is TGTGCCATCAGGAGGGAGACTGAAGCTTTCTTT. This codes for CAIRRETEAFF.

This clone was found a few times. J is TRBJ2-3 and V is TRBV6-6, with 10 bases aligning to TRBD1. The V gene end was trimmed by 3 bases and the J gene end by 4 bases; junction bases not matched to a gene: 4. The CDR3 has 15 amino acids. Looked up from germline, CDR1 is MNHNY and CDR2 is SVGAGI (reference sequence). CDR3 DNA sequence: TGTGCCAGCAGTTATACGGACAGGGGGTCAGATACGCAGTATTTT. Translation: CASSYTDRGSDTQYF.

The rearrangement links TRBV7-8 to TRBJ2-1; no clear D gene. Trimming cost V 3 bases and J 5 bases, with 8 bases left between them. Germline V gives CDR1 SGHVS, CDR2 FQNEAQ. The CDR3 runs 13 residues. The CDR3 bases are TGTGCCAGCAGCTTGGTGGTAGACAATGAGCAGTTCTTC. Translation: CASSLVVDNEQFF.

The genes are TRBV5-1 and TRBJ1-2; 9 positions agree with TRBD1. The germline V gene has CDR1 SGHRS and CDR2 YFSETQ. V lost 0 bases to trimming and J lost 5 bases; unmatched junction nucleotides: 5. This CDR3 is built from 15 residues. Here the CDR3 reads CASSLEGTGSYGYTF. CDR3 bases: TGCGCCAGCAGCTTGGAAGGGACAGGGTCTTATGGCTACACCTTC.

In this sample, this clone turned up once. The chain employs TRBV27 and TRBJ1-2; TRBD1 is a possible D gene (6 bases). Trimming removed 2 bases from V and 5 bases from J, with 9 bases in between. There are 13 residues in the CDR3. Germline CDR1 is MNHEY and CDR2 is SMNVEV (reference sequence). The CDR3 DNA reads TGTGCCAGCAGTTTAAGGCAGGGGTATGGCTACACCTTC. This encodes CASSLRQGYGYTF.

This chain connects TRBV7-3 to TRBJ1-5; 8 bases are shared with TRBD1. The CDR3 loop spans 19 amino acids. The germline V gene encodes CDR1 SGHTA and CDR2 FQGTGA. J was trimmed by 0 bases and V by 4 bases; bases with no gene match: 14. Here the CDR3 reads CASSSNRDRLGYSNQPQHF. CDR3 DNA: TGTGCCAGCAGCTCCAACCGGGACAGGTTAGGGTATAGCAATCAGCCCCAGCATTTT.

The rearrangement joins TRBV19 to TRBJ1-5, with D tentatively TRBD1 (6 bases). V was trimmed by 4 bases and J by 2 bases, leaving 15 bases between them. The CDR3 runs to 16 residues. CDR1 and CDR2 (germline): LNHDA, SQIVND (reference sequence). CDR3 in amino acids: CASSRRQVRGNQPQHF. As DNA, the CDR3 is TGTGCCAGTAGTAGAAGACAGGTTAGAGGCAATCAGCCCCAGCATTTT.

This clone has only one observation. The chain has TRBV12-3 or TRBV12-4 and TRBJ2-1; D is unresolved. The V and J ends lost 6 bases and 9 bases respectively, with 15 bases between them. This CDR3 is built from 13 residues. In DNA form, the CDR3 reads TGTGCCAGCAGAACCATAGGCGGCGGTGAGCAGTTCTTC. This translates into CASRTIGGGEQFF.

The chain employs TRBV6-5 and TRBJ1-1; 9 bases line up with TRBD1. This CDR3 contains 15 residues. From germline, CDR1 is MNHEY and CDR2 SVGAGI. With V trimmed by 6 bases and J by 5 bases, 10 bases remained unmatched. As DNA, the CDR3 is TGTGCCAGCAGGGGACAGGGTATTTTGGGTACTGAAGCTTTCTTT. Translating gives CASRGQGILGTEAFF.

The V gene is TRBV5-1, the J gene TRBJ1-1; TRBD1 agrees at 9 bases. Germline V lookup: CDR1 SGHRS, CDR2 YFSETQ. V lost 3 bases and J lost 5; bases outside the gene matches: 8. CDR3 length: 15 residues. The CDR3 nucleotides read TGCGCCAGCAGCTGGACAGGGGAGGTATATACTGAAGCTTTCTTT. This encodes CASSWTGEVYTEAFF.

Comments on this clone: One end of the junction does not line up with germline, which may come from a read error. Here the CDR3 DNA reads TGTGCCAGTGGTATGATCGGGGACTCCTATAATTCACCCCTCCACTTT. Residues: CASGMIGDSYNSPLHF. This chain joins TRBV19 and TRBJ1-6; D uncertain. CDR1 is LNHDA and CDR2 is SQIVND in the germline V gene (reference sequence). The CDR3 extends over 16 amino acids. Full variable domain (remainder filled in from reference TRBV19 and TRBJ1-6): DGGITQSPKYLFRKEGQNVTLSCEQNLNHDAMYWYRQDPGQGLRLIYYSQIVNDFQKGDIAEGYSVSREKKESFPLTVTSAQKNPTAFYLCASGMIGDSYNSPLHFGNGTRLTVT.

V gene TRBV5-4 combines with J gene TRBJ2-1; TRBD2 matches 7 bases. Per germline, CDR1 SGHNT and CDR2 YYREEE (reference sequence). With V trimmed by 1 base and J by 8 bases, 9 bases remained unmatched. This CDR3 has 15 residues. The CDR3 bases are TGTGCCAGCAGCTTGAAAAGCGGGGTGGGGGATGAGCAGTTCTTC. Amino acids: CASSLKSGVGDEQFF.

J is TRBJ2-3 and V is TRBV27; TRBD2 matches 13 bases. The CDR3 extends over 16 amino acids. Germline CDR1 reads MNHEY; CDR2 reads SMNVEV (reference sequence). V lost 7 bases to trimming and J lost 10 bases; unmatched junction nucleotides: 14. The CDR3 region is CASTRLTSGGPAPQYF. The CDR3 DNA follows: TGTGCCAGCACCCGCCTGACTAGCGGGGGGCCCGCACCGCAGTATTTT.

DNA for the CDR3: TGCAGCGTTGCGTATCAGGGGGTGGGCAGGACTGAAGCTTTCTTT. This translates into CSVAYQGVGRTEAFF. The V call is TRBV29-1, the J call TRBJ1-1; 7 positions agree with TRBD1. This CDR3 has 15 amino acids. The germline V gene has CDR1 SQVTM and CDR2 ANQGSEA. The V gene end was trimmed by 4 bases and the J gene end by 5 bases; junction bases not matched to a gene: 13.

The V gene is TRBV2, the J gene TRBJ1-2, with a weak D call TRBD1 (5 bases). The CDR3 is made up of 15 amino acids. Between the trimmed V and J ends, which lost 3 bases and 6 bases, there was a span of 17 bases. CDR1 SNHLY and CDR2 FYNNEI come from the germline V gene. The CDR3 coding sequence is TGTGCCAGCAGTGATTTGGACACCCAAGGGAATGGCTACACCTTC. The encoded protein is CASSDLDTQGNGYTF.

The chain joins TRBV28 to TRBJ1-2, with TRBD1 identical over 7 bases. J gave up 8 bases and V 8 bases, and 11 bases lay outside the gene matches. CDR1 and CDR2 (germline): MDHEN, SYDVKM. This CDR3 is built from 13 residues. The CDR3 loop reads CASRPTGSQGYTF. CDR3 sequence (DNA): TGTGCCAGCCGCCCGACAGGGAGTCAGGGCTACACCTTC.

This sequence joins TRBV24-1 and TRBJ1-5; D is undetermined. CDR3 length: 15 amino acids. Trimming pared 9 bases from V and 3 bases from J, leaving 17 bases between. Germline assignment: CDR1 KGHDR and CDR2 SFDVKD. CDR3 amino acids: CATPRSTVPNQPQHF. CDR3 DNA sequence: TGTGCCACCCCCAGGTCAACAGTCCCCAATCAGCCCCAGCATTTT.

This clone showed up just a few times. The CDR3 region has the DNA TGTGCCAGCAGCCAATACCCCCGCCTTCCAGGACAGGGTGATGGCTACACCTTC. It translates to CASSQYPRLPGQGDGYTF. The rearrangement joins TRBV14 to TRBJ1-2, with 8 bases identical to TRBD1. Germline loops: CDR1 SGHDN, CDR2 FVKESK. This CDR3 spans 18 amino acids. The V segment lost 2 bases and the J segment 6 bases; nucleotides outside the gene matches: 17.

The chain joins TRBV29-1 to TRBJ1-2; maybe TRBD1 (6 bases). In germline, CDR1 is SQVTM, CDR2 ANQGSEA. Trimming took off 6 bases at V and 3 bases at J, with 11 bases between the two ends. This CDR3 has 12 amino acids. CDR3 nucleotide sequence: TGCAGCGTCTATGGACAGCACTATGGCTACACCTTC. Its protein is CSVYGQHYGYTF.

V is TRBV30 and J is TRBJ1-6, with D perhaps TRBD1 (6 bases). Per the germline V gene, CDR1 is GTSNPN and CDR2 is SVGIG (reference sequence). V was trimmed by 4 bases and J by 9 bases, leaving 16 bases between them. This CDR3 is 14 amino acids long. The CDR3 nucleotides are TGTGCCTGGAAAACAGGGAGCGGAGGTTCACCCCTCCACTTT. The encoded protein is CAWKTGSGGSPLHF.

This clone has more than one count but fewer than ten. The chain couples TRBV19 to TRBJ2-1; weak D call: TRBD2 (7 bases). Germline assignment: CDR1 LNHDA and CDR2 SQIVND (reference sequence). The CDR3 loop spans 16 amino acids. Deletions cut 4 bases from V and 0 bases from J, with 13 bases between. The CDR3 DNA follows: TGTGCCAGTAGTACGGGTGGGGGGGCCTCCTACAATGAGCAGTTCTTC. The encoded protein is CASSTGGGASYNEQFF.